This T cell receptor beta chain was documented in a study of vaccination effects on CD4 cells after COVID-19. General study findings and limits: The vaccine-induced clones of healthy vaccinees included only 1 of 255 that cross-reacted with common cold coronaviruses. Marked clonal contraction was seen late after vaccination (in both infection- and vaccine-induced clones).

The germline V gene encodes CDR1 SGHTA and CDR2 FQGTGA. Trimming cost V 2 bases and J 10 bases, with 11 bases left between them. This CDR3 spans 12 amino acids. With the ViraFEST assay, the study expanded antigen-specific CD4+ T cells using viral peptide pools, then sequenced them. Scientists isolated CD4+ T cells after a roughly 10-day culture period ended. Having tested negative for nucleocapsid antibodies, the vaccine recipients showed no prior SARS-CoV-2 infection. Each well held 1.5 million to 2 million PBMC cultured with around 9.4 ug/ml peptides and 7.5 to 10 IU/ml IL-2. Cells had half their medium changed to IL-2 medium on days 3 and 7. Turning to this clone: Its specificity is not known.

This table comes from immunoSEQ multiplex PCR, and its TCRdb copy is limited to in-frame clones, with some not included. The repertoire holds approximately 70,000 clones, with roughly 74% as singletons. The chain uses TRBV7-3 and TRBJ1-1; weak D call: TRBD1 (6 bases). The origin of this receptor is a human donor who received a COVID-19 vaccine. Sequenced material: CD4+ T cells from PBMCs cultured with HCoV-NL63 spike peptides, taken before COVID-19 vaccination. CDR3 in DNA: TGTGCCAGCAGCTTAGGGGGACAAAGAGCTTTCTTT. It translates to CASSLGGQRAFF.